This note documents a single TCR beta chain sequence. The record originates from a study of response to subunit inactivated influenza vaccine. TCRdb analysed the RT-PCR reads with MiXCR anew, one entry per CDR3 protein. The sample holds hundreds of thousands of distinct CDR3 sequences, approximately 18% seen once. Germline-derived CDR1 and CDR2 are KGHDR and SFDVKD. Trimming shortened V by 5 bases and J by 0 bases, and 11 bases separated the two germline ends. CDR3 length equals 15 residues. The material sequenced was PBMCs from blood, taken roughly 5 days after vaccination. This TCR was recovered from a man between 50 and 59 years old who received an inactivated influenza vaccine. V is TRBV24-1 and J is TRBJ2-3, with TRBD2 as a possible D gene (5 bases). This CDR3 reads CATSARGTSTDTQYF. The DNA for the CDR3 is TGTGCCACCAGTGCCCGGGGAACTAGCACAGATACGCAGTATTTT.